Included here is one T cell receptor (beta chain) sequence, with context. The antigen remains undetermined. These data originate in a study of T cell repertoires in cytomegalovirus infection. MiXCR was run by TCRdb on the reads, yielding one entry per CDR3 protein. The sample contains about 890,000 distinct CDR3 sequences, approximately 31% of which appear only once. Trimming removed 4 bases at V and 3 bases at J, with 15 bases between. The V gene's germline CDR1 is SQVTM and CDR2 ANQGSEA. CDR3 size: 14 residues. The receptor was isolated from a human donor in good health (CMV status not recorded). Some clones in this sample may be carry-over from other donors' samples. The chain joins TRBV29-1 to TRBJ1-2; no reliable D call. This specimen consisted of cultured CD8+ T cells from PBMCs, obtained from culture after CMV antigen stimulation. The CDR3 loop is CSVGRSGFDYGYTF. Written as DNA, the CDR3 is TGCAGCGTTGGTAGGTCAGGATTTGACTATGGCTACACCTTC.